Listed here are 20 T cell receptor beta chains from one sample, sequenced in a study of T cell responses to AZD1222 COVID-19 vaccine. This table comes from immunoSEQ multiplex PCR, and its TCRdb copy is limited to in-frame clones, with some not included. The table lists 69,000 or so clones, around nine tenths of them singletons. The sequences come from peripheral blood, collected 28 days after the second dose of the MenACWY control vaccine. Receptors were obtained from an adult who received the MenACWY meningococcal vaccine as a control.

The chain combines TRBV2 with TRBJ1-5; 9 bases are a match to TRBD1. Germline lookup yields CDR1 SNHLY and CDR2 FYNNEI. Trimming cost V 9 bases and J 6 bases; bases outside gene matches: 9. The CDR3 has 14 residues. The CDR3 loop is CASNSGTGIQPQHF. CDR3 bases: TGTGCCAGTAACTCCGGGACAGGGATTCAGCCCCAGCATTTT.

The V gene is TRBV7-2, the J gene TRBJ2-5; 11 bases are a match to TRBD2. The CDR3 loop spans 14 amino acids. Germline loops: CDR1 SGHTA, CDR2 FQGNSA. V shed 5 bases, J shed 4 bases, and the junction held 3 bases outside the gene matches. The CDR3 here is CASSPGLAGETQYF. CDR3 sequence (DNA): TGTGCCAGCAGCCCTGGACTAGCGGGAGAGACCCAGTACTTC.

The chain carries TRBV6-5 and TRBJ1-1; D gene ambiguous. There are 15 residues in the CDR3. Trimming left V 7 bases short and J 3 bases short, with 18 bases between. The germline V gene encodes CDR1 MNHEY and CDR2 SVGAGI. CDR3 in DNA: TGTGCCAGCACTCCCCCGGGCAGGAAGGACACTGAAGCTTTCTTT. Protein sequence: CASTPPGRKDTEAFF.

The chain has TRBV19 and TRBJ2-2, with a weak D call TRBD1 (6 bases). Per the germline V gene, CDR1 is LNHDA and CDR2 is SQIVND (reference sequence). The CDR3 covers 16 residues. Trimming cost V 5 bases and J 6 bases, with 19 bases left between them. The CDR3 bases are TGTGCCAGTAGTTCGCCAGGGGCTCTGGAGTCCGGGGAGCTGTTTTTT. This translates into CASSSPGALESGELFF. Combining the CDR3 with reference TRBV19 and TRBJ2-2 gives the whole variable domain DGGITQSPKYLFRKEGQNVTLSCEQNLNHDAMYWYRQDPGQGLRLIYYSQIVNDFQKGDIAEGYSVSREKKESFPLTVTSAQKNPTAFYLCASSSPGALESGELFFGEGSRLTVL.

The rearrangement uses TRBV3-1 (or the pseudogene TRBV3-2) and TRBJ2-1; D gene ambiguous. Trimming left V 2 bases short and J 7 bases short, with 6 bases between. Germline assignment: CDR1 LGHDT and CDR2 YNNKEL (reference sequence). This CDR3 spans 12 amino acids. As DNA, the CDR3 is TGTGCCAGCAGCCAATACGGGAATGAGCAGTTCTTC. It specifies CASSQYGNEQFF.

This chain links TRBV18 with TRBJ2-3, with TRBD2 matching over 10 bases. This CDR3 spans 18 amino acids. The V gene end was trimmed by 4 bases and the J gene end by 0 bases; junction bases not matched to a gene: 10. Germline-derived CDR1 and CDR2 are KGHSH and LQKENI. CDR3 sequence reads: CASSLRLAGGRSTDTQYF. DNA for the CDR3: TGTGCCAGCTCACTCCGACTAGCGGGCGGTCGAAGCACAGATACGCAGTATTTT.

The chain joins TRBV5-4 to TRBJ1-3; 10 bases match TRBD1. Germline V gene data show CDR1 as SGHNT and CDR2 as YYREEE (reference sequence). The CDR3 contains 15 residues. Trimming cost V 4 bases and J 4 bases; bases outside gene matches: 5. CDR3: CASSIGTGAGNTIYF. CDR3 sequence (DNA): TGTGCCAGCAGCATAGGGACAGGGGCCGGAAACACCATATATTTT.

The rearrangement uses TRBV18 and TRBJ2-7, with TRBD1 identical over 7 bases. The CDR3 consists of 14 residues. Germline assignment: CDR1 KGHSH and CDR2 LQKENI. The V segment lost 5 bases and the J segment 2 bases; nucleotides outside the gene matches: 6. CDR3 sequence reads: CASSRKGQTYEQYF. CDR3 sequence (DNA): TGTGCCAGCTCAAGGAAGGGACAGACCTACGAGCAGTACTTC.

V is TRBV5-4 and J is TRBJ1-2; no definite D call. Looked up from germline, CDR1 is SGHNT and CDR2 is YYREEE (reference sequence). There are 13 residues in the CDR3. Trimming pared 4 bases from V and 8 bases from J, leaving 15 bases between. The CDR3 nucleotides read TGTGCCAGCAGCCTAACGTCGTCAAGAGGCTACACCTTC. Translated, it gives CASSLTSSRGYTF.

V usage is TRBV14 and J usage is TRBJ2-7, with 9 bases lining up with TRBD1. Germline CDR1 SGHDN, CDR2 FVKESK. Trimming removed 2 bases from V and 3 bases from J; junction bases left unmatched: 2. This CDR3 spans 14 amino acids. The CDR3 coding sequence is TGTGCCAGCAGCCAACGACAGGGGGACTACGAGCAGTACTTC. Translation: CASSQRQGDYEQYF.

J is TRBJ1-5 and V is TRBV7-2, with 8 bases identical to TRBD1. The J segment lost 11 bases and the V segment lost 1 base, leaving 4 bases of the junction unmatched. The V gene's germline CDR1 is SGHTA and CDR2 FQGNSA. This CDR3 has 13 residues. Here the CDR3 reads CASSLEPGQAQHF. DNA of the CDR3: TGTGCCAGCAGCTTAGAGCCGGGACAGGCCCAGCATTTT.

CDR3 DNA: TGTGCCAGCAGTGTGGGACAGGGGATGGATGGCTACACCTTC. Translation gives CASSVGQGMDGYTF. This chain uses TRBV2 with TRBJ1-2; 10 bases are shared with TRBD1. The J segment lost 6 bases and the V segment lost 4 bases, leaving 5 bases of the junction unmatched. The CDR3 extends over 14 amino acids. Germline CDR1 SNHLY, CDR2 FYNNEI.

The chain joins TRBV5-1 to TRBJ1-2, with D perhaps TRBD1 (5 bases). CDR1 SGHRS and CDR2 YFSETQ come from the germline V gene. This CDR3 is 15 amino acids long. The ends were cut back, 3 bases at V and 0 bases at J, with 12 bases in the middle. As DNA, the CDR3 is TGCGCCAGCAGCTGGGGGGACCGCTCTAACTATGGCTACACCTTC. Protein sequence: CASSWGDRSNYGYTF. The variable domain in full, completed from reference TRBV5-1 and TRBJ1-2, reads KAGVTQTPRYLIKTRGQQVTLSCSPISGHRSVSWYQQTPGQGLQFLFEYFSETQRNKGNFPGRFSGRQFSNSRSEMNVSTLELGDSALYLCASSWGDRSNYGYTFGSGTRLTVV.

CDR3 DNA sequence: TGCGCCAGCAGTCGTCAGCCGAACACTGAAGCTTTCTTT. Translating gives CASSRQPNTEAFF. The chain combines TRBV5-1 with TRBJ1-1; no clear D. This CDR3 has 13 residues. Germline V gives CDR1 SGHRS, CDR2 YFSETQ. Trimming shortened V by 5 bases and J by 1 base, and 9 bases separated the two germline ends.

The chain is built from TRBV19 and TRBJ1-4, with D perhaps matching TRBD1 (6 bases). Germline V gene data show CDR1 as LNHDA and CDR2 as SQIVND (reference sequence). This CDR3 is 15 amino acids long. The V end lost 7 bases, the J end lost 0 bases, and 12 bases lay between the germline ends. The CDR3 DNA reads TGTGCCAGTACCGGACAGCTCGCAACTAATGAAAAACTGTTTTTT. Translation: CASTGQLATNEKLFF. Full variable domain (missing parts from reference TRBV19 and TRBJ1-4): DGGITQSPKYLFRKEGQNVTLSCEQNLNHDAMYWYRQDPGQGLRLIYYSQIVNDFQKGDIAEGYSVSREKKESFPLTVTSAQKNPTAFYLCASTGQLATNEKLFFGSGTQLSVL.

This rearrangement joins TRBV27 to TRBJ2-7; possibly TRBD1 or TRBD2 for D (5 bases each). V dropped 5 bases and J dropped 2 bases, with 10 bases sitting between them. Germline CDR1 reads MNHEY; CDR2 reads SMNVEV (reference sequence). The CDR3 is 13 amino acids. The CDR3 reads CASSLGPTYEQYF. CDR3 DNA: TGTGCCAGCAGTCTGGGACCCACCTACGAGCAGTACTTC.

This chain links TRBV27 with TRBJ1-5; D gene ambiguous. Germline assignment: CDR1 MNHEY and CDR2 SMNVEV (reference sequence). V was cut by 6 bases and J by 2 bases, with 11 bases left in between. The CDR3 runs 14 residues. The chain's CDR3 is CASRHDYGNQPQHF. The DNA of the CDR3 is TGTGCCAGCAGGCACGATTACGGCAATCAGCCCCAGCATTTT.

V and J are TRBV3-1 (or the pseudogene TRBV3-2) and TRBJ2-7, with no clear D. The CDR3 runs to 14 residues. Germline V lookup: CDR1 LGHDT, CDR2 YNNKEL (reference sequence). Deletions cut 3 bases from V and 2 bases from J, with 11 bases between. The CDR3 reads CASSQGIIPYEQYF. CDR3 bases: TGTGCCAGCAGCCAGGGGATCATCCCCTACGAGCAGTACTTC.

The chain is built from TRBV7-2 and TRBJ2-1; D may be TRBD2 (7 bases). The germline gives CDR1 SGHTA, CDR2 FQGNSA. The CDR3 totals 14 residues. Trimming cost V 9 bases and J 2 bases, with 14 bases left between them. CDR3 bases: TGTGCCAGTCGGAGGGGGGGCCCCTACAATGAGCAGTTCTTC. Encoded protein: CASRRGGPYNEQFF.

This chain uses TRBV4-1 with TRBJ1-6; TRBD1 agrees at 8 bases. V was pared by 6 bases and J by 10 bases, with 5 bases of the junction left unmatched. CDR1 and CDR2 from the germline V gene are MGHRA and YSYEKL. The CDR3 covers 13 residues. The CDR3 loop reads CASRDRGHSPLHF. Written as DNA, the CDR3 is TGCGCCAGCAGAGACAGGGGTCACTCACCCCTCCACTTT.